What follows are 25 T cell receptor beta chains derived from one specimen sequenced in a study of CD8+ T cells in alopecia areata. The treatment here: oral pan-JAK inhibitor, 5-10 mg twice daily. RNA extraction was followed by reverse transcription into cDNA, which acted as the sequencing template. Profiling relied on immunoSEQ multiplex PCR, and the TCRdb table lists in-frame clones only, not all of them. Seen here are 180,000 or so clones, about three fifths observed once, and the top ten hold under 7%. The sequences come from CD4+ T cells sorted from blood, collected at week 24, from a patient treated with tofacitinib. All receptors come from a human donor with alopecia areata.

In this sample, this clone turned up many times. This sequence joins TRBV10-3 and TRBJ2-1; TRBD1 aligns across 9 bases. J gave up 10 bases and V 3 bases, and 4 bases lay outside the gene matches. This CDR3 contains 13 residues. CDR1 is ENHRY and CDR2 is SYGVKD in the germline V gene. The CDR3 protein is CAISEKQGAEQFF. As DNA, the CDR3 is TGTGCCATCAGTGAAAAACAGGGGGCGGAGCAGTTCTTC.

The chain employs TRBV19 and TRBJ1-5; tentatively, D is TRBD1 (5 bases). CDR1 is LNHDA, CDR2 SQIVND, per germline (reference sequence). The CDR3 consists of 14 residues. V lost 4 bases, J lost 4 bases, and 11 bases lay in between. CDR3 bases: TGTGCCAGTAGTACCACGGGACCAAATCAGCCCCAGCATTTT. Protein product: CASSTTGPNQPQHF.

This rearrangement joins TRBV25-1 to TRBJ2-7; unclear D gene. This CDR3 has 14 amino acids. From germline, CDR1 is MGHDK and CDR2 SYGVNS. V lost 2 bases to trimming and J lost 2 bases, with 10 bases between them. The DNA of the CDR3 is TGTGCCAGCAGTGAAAATCTAGTTACCTACGAGCAGTACTTC. Residues: CASSENLVTYEQYF.

The chain is built from TRBV6-1 and TRBJ2-7, with D possibly being TRBD2 (6 bases). Germline V lookup: CDR1 MNHNS, CDR2 SASEGT. The CDR3 has 15 amino acids. V dropped 7 bases and J dropped 4 bases, with 20 bases sitting between them. CDR3 bases: TGTGCCAGCATCAGAGCGGGCGGGCGTAATTACGAGCAGTACTTC. Translated: CASIRAGGRNYEQYF.

The J gene is TRBJ2-7, the V gene TRBV5-1, with 13 bases aligning to TRBD2. The J segment lost 6 bases and the V segment lost 4 bases, leaving 4 bases of the junction unmatched. Germline V CDR1 and CDR2: SGHRS, YFSETQ. This CDR3 spans 14 amino acids. The CDR3 nucleotides read TGCGCCAGCAGCACGACTAGCGGGAGGTCCGAGCAGTACTTC. This gives the protein CASSTTSGRSEQYF.

The chain couples TRBV9 to TRBJ1-5, with 7 bases aligning to TRBD1. Germline values: CDR1 SGDLS, CDR2 YYNGEE. The CDR3 spans 16 residues. Trimming took 3 bases from V and 0 from J; bases not matched to a gene: 6. The CDR3 coding sequence is TGTGCCAGCAGCGCGGGACAGCTTTATAGCAATCAGCCCCAGCATTTT. Encoded protein: CASSAGQLYSNQPQHF.

This clone was seen a few times. The chain combines TRBV19 with TRBJ2-1; no definite D call. Trimming removed 2 bases at V and 0 bases at J, with 8 bases between. The CDR3 loop spans 15 amino acids. Per germline, CDR1 LNHDA and CDR2 SQIVND (reference sequence). The CDR3 reads CASSIQGGSYNEQFF. DNA for the CDR3: TGTGCCAGTAGTATACAAGGCGGCTCCTACAATGAGCAGTTCTTC.

The rearrangement links TRBV7-2 to TRBJ2-5, with D unclear. The V end lost 3 bases, the J end lost 6 bases, and 11 bases lay between the germline ends. In germline, CDR1 is SGHTA, CDR2 FQGNSA. This CDR3 is built from 13 residues. The CDR3 DNA sequence: TGTGCCAGCAGCTTTGGGTCAACGAAGACCCAGTACTTC. It translates to CASSFGSTKTQYF. Using reference TRBV7-2 and TRBJ2-5 for the parts outside the CDR3, the full variable domain is GAGVSQSPSNKVTEKGKDVELRCDPISGHTALYWYRQSLGQGLEFLIYFQGNSAPDKSGLPSDRFSAERTGGSVSTLTIQRTQQEDSAVYLCASSFGSTKTQYFGPGTRLLVL.

V and J are TRBV7-2 and TRBJ2-3; D unresolved. This CDR3 region has 13 residues. Germline lookup yields CDR1 SGHTA and CDR2 FQGNSA. Deletions cut 5 bases from V and 6 bases from J, with 12 bases between. CDR3: CASSVQEHDTQYF. CDR3 nucleotides: TGTGCCAGCAGCGTACAAGAGCACGATACGCAGTATTTT. The entire variable domain, with the rest obtained from reference TRBV7-2 and TRBJ2-3, is as follows: GAGVSQSPSNKVTEKGKDVELRCDPISGHTALYWYRQSLGQGLEFLIYFQGNSAPDKSGLPSDRFSAERTGGSVSTLTIQRTQQEDSAVYLCASSVQEHDTQYFGPGTRLTVL.

This clone has more than one count but fewer than ten. The chain combines TRBV6-5 with TRBJ2-4, with TRBD1 matching 7 bases. V trimming: 4 bases; J trimming: 1 base; junction bases outside the gene matches: 4. The CDR3 is made up of 15 amino acids. The V gene's germline CDR1 is MNHEY and CDR2 SVGAGI. The CDR3 spells CASSLQGMAKNIQYF. CDR3 nucleotide sequence: TGTGCCAGCAGTTTACAGGGGATGGCCAAAAACATTCAGTACTTC.

The chain combines TRBV4-3 with TRBJ2-2, with 11 nucleotides matching TRBD2. The CDR3 sequence is 18 residues long. Germline loops: CDR1 LGHNA, CDR2 YSLEER. Losses at the gene ends were 0 bases for V and 0 bases for J; bases not matched to a gene: 3. The CDR3 loop reads CASSQDLAGGSNTGELFF. The CDR3 coding sequence is TGCGCCAGCAGCCAAGATCTAGCGGGGGGTTCGAACACCGGGGAGCTGTTTTTT.

The rearrangement links TRBV29-1 to TRBJ1-2; 8 bases match TRBD1. Losses at the gene ends were 7 bases for V and 8 bases for J; bases not matched to a gene: 12. The germline V gene encodes CDR1 SQVTM and CDR2 ANQGSEA. The CDR3 extends over 13 amino acids. CDR3 DNA: TGCAGCGCCCACCACGGACAGGGAGGAGGCTACACCTTC. Amino acid sequence: CSAHHGQGGGYTF.

Here the CDR3 DNA reads TGTGCCAGCAGTGACAGGGTTAGAGGGGACGAGCAGTACTTC. Amino acid sequence: CASSDRVRGDEQYF. The rearrangement links TRBV27 to TRBJ2-7; 7 bases are shared with TRBD1. Germline CDR1 reads MNHEY; CDR2 reads SMNVEV (reference sequence). Trimming took 5 bases from V and 5 from J; bases not matched to a gene: 9. The CDR3 spans 14 residues.

The genes are TRBV7-6 and TRBJ2-3; D gene uncertain. V shed 3 bases and J shed 1 base, with 8 bases lying between them. The CDR3 contains 14 residues. In germline, CDR1 is SGHVS, CDR2 FNYEAQ. CDR3 sequence: CASSFTDGTDTQYF. The DNA of the CDR3 is TGTGCCAGCAGCTTTACGGACGGCACAGATACGCAGTATTTT. The complete variable domain, with remaining parts taken from reference TRBV7-6 and TRBJ2-3, reads GAGVSQSPRYKVTKRGQDVALRCDPISGHVSLYWYRQALGQGPEFLTYFNYEAQQDKSGLPNDRFSAERPEGSISTLTIQRTEQRDSAMYRCASSFTDGTDTQYFGPGTRLTVL.

J is TRBJ1-2 and V is TRBV7-9; D might be TRBD1 (5 bases). V was clipped by 7 bases and J by 1 base, with 13 bases between them. This CDR3 is built from 14 residues. The germline CDR1 and CDR2 sequences are SEHNR and FQNEAQ (reference sequence). CDR3 protein: CASTGTDINYGYTF. The CDR3 coding sequence is TGTGCCAGCACCGGGACGGATATTAACTATGGCTACACCTTC.

The DNA of the CDR3 is TGCGCCAGCAGCCAAGATAGGACTTCCAACGTCCTGACTTTC. This encodes CASSQDRTSNVLTF. This chain uses TRBV4-1 with TRBJ2-6; weak D call: TRBD2 (5 bases). V was shortened by 0 bases and J by 8 bases, with 8 bases between the two germline ends. CDR1 MGHRA and CDR2 YSYEKL come from the germline V gene. There are 14 residues in the CDR3.

The chain employs TRBV29-1 and TRBJ1-1; 12 bases fit TRBD1. After removal of 6 bases from V and 4 bases from J, the junction contained 9 bases not matched to a gene. CDR1 and CDR2 (germline): SQVTM, ANQGSEA. This CDR3 is built from 15 residues. CDR3 sequence: CSVPGTGGNPTEAFF. CDR3 in DNA: TGCAGCGTCCCCGGGACAGGGGGCAATCCCACTGAAGCTTTCTTT.

The chain carries TRBV19 and TRBJ1-2, with 8 positions matching TRBD1. V trimming: 4 bases; J trimming: 8 bases; junction bases outside the gene matches: 15. CDR1 LNHDA and CDR2 SQIVND come from the germline V gene (reference sequence). This CDR3 has 16 residues. The CDR3 is CASSTNWSDRGQGYTF. CDR3 coding DNA: TGTGCCAGTAGTACGAACTGGAGCGACAGGGGCCAAGGCTACACCTTC.

This clone has a handful of counts. The identical CDR3 is also encoded by other nucleotide sequences in the sample. The chain recombines TRBV7-9 with TRBJ2-5; no clear D gene. Between the trimmed V and J ends, which lost 6 bases and 2 bases, there was a span of 1 base. This CDR3 is built from 10 residues. Germline CDR1 is SEHNR and CDR2 is FQNEAQ (reference sequence). The CDR3 coding sequence is TGTGCCAGCAGTCAAGAGACCCAGTACTTC. Translated: CASSQETQYF.

The CDR3 nucleotides are TGTGCCTGGCACAGGGTTGGAACTGAAGCTTTCTTT. Its protein product is CAWHRVGTEAFF. V gene TRBV30 combines with J gene TRBJ1-1; TRBD1 is a possible D gene (6 bases). V lost 5 bases and J 5 bases, leaving 12 bases between the germline ends. Germline values: CDR1 GTSNPN, CDR2 SVGIG (reference sequence). The CDR3 has 12 residues.

In its sample, this clone was seen a few times. The chain has TRBV27 and TRBJ1-1; D is uncertain. V lost 3 bases, J lost 1 base, and 6 bases lay in between. The CDR3 is 13 amino acids. Germline CDR1 reads MNHEY; CDR2 reads SMNVEV (reference sequence). In DNA, the CDR3 is TGTGCCAGCAGTTTCGACCCGAACACTGAAGCTTTCTTT. Its protein product is CASSFDPNTEAFF.

This clone was counted a few times. The chain couples TRBV4-3 to TRBJ2-7, with D possibly being TRBD1 (6 bases). Trimming took off 3 bases at V and 0 bases at J, with 15 bases between the two ends. CDR3 length: 16 amino acids. CDR1 is LGHNA and CDR2 is YSLEER in the germline V gene. The CDR3, as DNA: TGCGCCAGCAGCCACATAACAACAGGGAACTCCTACGAGCAGTACTTC. Its protein product is CASSHITTGNSYEQYF.

This clone was counted between two and nine times. The CDR3 loop reads CASSERRGNQPQHF. The CDR3 DNA sequence: TGTGCCAGCAGCGAACGTAGGGGCAATCAGCCCCAGCATTTT. V usage is TRBV13 and J usage is TRBJ1-5, with no clear D. The germline V gene has CDR1 PRHDT and CDR2 FYEKMQ (reference sequence). The CDR3 has 14 residues. Trimming took off 5 bases at V and 2 bases at J, with 10 bases between the two ends.

This chain joins TRBV20-1 and TRBJ2-7; D ambiguous. The CDR3 covers 11 residues. Between the trimmed V and J ends, which lost 6 bases and 6 bases, there was a span of 12 bases. Germline CDR1 is DFQATT and CDR2 is SNEGSKA (reference sequence). For the CDR3, the DNA is TGCAGTGCGCTAAGCCGGTCCGAGCAGTACTTC. Translation gives CSALSRSEQYF.

A single count supports this clone. V gene TRBV27 combines with J gene TRBJ2-3; D gene ambiguous. The V and J ends lost 6 bases and 0 bases respectively, with 10 bases between them. The CDR3 runs 14 residues. Germline values: CDR1 MNHEY, CDR2 SMNVEV (reference sequence). CDR3 in amino acids: CASRPHTSTDTQYF. CDR3 bases: TGTGCCAGCAGACCTCATACTAGCACAGATACGCAGTATTTT.